This is a list of T cell receptor beta chains from one sample in a study of OX40 agonist ivuxolimab in advanced cancers. The method was immunoSEQ multiplex PCR; TCRdb's version includes in-frame clones alone and lacks a portion of them. The data show over 40,000 clones, approximately 88% seen once. The material sequenced was CD4+ or CD8+ T cells sorted from blood, taken in a trial of the OX40 agonist ivuxolimab. The receptors were gathered from an adult with an advanced solid tumor such as melanoma, head and neck, liver or kidney cancer. Both conserved end residues are part of each CDR3. D genes are given only for firm matches. The size field is filled for only some rows; it gives once, few, many or a size class.

>NA|TRBV6-5|NA|TRBJ2-7
CASSYFSPASSYEQYF
TGTGCCAGCAGTTATTTTTCGCCCGCTAGCTCCTACGAGCAGTACTTC
>NA|TRBV5-6|NA|TRBJ1-3
CASRKRLQGLSGNTIYF
TGTGCCAGCAGGAAAAGATTACAGGGACTTTCTGGAAACACCATATATTTT
>NA|TRBV25-1|NA|TRBJ1-6
CASSALGAVGNSPLHF
TGTGCCAGCAGCGCGCTCGGGGCGGTCGGTAATTCACCCCTCCACTTT
>NA|TRBV6-1|TRBD2|TRBJ2-7
CASSVGTSSIYEQYF
TGTGCCAGCAGTGTAGGGACTAGTTCAATCTACGAGCAGTACTTC
>NA|TRBV19|NA|TRBJ2-3
CASSIVADTQYF
TGTGCCAGTAGTATAGTCGCAGATACGCAGTATTTT
>NA|TRBV28|TRBD1|TRBJ1-2
CASSFRDRLHGYTF
TGTGCCAGCAGTTTCCGGGACAGGCTTCATGGCTACACCTTC
>NA|TRBV21-1|NA|TRBJ1-2
CASSNQGRGYTF
TGTGCCAGCAGCAACCAGGGGCGCGGCTACACCTTC
>NA|TRBV28|NA|TRBJ1-5
CASSPQWSNQPQHF
TGTGCCAGCAGTCCCCAATGGAGCAATCAGCCCCAGCATTTT
>NA|TRBV19|TRBD2|TRBJ2-5
CASSGLAVRETQYF
TGTGCCAGTAGTGGACTAGCGGTTCGTGAGACCCAGTACTTC
>NA|TRBV6-1|TRBD2|TRBJ2-3
CASSLAGGGTDTQYF
TGTGCCAGCAGTTTAGCGGGAGGGGGCACAGATACGCAGTATTTT
>NA|TRBV4-2|NA|TRBJ1-2
CASSQAPTGDFHYTF
TGTGCCAGCAGCCAAGCCCCGACAGGAGACTTCCACTACACCTTC
>once|TRBV27|TRBD1|TRBJ2-2
CASSPRQGVRTGELFF
TGTGCCAGCAGTCCAAGACAGGGGGTTCGCACCGGGGAGCTGTTTTTT
>NA|TRBV4-1|NA|TRBJ2-7
CASSQPGRPTDEQYF
TGCGCCAGCAGCCAACCGGGACGCCCAACGGACGAGCAGTACTTC
>NA|TRBV11-2|NA|TRBJ2-7
CASSLQGHEQYF
TGTGCCAGCAGCCTACAGGGTCACGAGCAGTACTTC
>NA|TRBV19|TRBD1|TRBJ1-5
CASSTGQVRQPQHF
TGTGCCAGTAGTACAGGACAGGTTCGTCAGCCCCAGCATTTT
>NA|TRBV7-2|TRBD1|TRBJ1-3
CASSWDRASNTIYF
TGTGCCAGCAGTTGGGACAGGGCTTCAAACACCATATATTTT
>NA|TRBV5-5|TRBD1|TRBJ2-7
CASSLGQGVFYEQYF
TGTGCCAGCAGCCTGGGACAGGGGGTGTTCTACGAGCAGTACTTC
>NA|TRBV5-1|TRBD2|TRBJ2-2
CASSPGLAGGPGTGELFF
TGCGCCAGCAGCCCGGGACTAGCGGGAGGGCCTGGCACCGGGGAGCTGTTTTTT
>NA|TRBV29-1|NA|TRBJ1-5
CSVVWGLDQPQHF
TGCAGCGTTGTATGGGGGCTGGATCAGCCCCAGCATTTT
>NA|TRBV11-2|NA|TRBJ2-1
CASSLGSSYNEQFF
TGTGCCAGCAGCTTAGGATCGTCCTACAATGAGCAGTTCTTC
>NA|TRBV21-1|NA|TRBJ2-1
CASSVQAGRNSREQFF
TGTGCCAGCAGCGTCCAGGCCGGGAGAAACTCACGGGAGCAGTTCTTC
>NA|TRBV25-1|TRBD2|TRBJ2-5
CASSGPLAGDQGTQYF
TGTGCCAGCAGTGGTCCACTAGCGGGAGATCAGGGGACCCAGTACTTC
>NA|TRBV19|TRBD2|TRBJ2-7
CASSIRLAPTYEQYF
TGTGCCAGTAGTATCCGACTAGCGCCTACCTACGAGCAGTACTTC
>NA|TRBV11-2|NA|TRBJ2-7
CASSRSYEQYF
TGTGCCAGCAGCCGATCCTACGAGCAGTACTTC
>NA|TRBV2|TRBD2|TRBJ2-3
CASSGPGLAVTDTQYF
TGTGCCAGCAGTGGCCCGGGACTAGCGGTCACAGATACGCAGTATTTT
>once|TRBV9|TRBD2|TRBJ2-3
CASSASGSSPDTQYF
TGTGCCAGCAGCGCAAGCGGGAGTTCCCCAGATACGCAGTATTTT
>medium-sized|TRBV6-5|NA|TRBJ1-1
CASSIPGTEAFF
TGTGCCAGCAGTATACCGGGCACTGAAGCTTTCTTT